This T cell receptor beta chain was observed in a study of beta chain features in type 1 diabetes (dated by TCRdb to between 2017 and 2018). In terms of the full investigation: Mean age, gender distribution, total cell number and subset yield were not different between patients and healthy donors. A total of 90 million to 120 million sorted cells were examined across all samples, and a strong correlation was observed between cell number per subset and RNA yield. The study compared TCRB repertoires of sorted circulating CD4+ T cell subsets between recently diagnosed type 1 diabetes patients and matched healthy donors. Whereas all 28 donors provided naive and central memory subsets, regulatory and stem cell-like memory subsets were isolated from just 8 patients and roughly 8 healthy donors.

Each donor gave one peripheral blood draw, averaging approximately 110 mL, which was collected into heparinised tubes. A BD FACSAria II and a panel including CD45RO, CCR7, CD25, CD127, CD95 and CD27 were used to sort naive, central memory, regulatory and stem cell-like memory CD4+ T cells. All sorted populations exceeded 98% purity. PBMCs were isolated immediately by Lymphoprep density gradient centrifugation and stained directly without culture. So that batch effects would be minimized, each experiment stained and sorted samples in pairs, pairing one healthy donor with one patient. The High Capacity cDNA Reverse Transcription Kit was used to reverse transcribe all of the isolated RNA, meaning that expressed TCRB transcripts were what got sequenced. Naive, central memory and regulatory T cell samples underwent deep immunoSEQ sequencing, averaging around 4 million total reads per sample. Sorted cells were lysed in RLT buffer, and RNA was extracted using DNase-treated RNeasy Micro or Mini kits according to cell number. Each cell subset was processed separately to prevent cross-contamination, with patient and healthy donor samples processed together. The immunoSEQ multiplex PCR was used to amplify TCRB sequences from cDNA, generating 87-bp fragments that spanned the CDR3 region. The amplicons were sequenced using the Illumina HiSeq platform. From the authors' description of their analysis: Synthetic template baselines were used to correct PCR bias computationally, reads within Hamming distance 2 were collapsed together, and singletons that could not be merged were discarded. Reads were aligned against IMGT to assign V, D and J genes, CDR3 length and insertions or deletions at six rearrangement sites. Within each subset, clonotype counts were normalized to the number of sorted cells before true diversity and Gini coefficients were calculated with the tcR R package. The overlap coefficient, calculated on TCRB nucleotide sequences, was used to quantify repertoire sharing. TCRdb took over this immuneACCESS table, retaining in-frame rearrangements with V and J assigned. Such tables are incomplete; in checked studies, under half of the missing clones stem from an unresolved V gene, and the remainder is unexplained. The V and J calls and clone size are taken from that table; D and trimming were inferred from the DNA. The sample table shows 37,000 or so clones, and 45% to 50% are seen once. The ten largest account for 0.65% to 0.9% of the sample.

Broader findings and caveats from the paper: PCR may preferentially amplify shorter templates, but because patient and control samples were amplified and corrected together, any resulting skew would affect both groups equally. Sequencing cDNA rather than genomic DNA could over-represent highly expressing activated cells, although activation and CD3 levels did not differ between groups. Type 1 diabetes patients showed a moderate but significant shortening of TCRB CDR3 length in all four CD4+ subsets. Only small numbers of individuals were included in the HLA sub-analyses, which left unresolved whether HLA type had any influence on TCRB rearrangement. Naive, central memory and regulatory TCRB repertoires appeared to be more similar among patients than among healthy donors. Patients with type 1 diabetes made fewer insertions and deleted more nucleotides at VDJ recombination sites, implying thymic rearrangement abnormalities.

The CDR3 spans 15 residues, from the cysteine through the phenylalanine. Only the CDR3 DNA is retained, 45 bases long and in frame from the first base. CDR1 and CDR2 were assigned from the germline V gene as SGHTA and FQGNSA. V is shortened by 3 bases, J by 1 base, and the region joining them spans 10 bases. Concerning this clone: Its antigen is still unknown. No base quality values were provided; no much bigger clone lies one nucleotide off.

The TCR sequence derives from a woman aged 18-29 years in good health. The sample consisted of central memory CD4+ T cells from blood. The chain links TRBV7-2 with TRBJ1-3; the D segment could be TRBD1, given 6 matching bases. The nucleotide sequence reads TGTGCCAGCAGCTTGACCGGGACATCTGGAAACACCATATATTTT. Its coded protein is CASSLTGTSGNTIYF.